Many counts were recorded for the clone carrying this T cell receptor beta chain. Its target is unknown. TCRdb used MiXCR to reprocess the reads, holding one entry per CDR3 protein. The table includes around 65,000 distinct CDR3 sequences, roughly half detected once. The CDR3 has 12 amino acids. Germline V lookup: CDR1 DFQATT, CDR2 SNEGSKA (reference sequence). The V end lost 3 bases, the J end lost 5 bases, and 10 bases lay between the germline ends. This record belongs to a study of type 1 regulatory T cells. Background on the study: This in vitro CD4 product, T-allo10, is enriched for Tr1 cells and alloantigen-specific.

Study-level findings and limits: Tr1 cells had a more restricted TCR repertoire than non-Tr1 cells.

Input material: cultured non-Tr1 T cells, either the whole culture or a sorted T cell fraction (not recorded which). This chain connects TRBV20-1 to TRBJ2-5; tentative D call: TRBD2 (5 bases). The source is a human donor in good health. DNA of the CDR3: TGCAGTGCTAGTGATGGCGGGGAGACCCAGTACTTC. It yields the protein CSASDGGETQYF.